Below are 13 T cell receptor beta chains sequenced from a single sample in a study of radiation and T cells in renal cell carcinoma. Assay used: immunoSEQ multiplex PCR; TCRdb lists only in-frame clones, some missing. The sample lists about 78,000 clones, roughly nine tenths occurring once. Documented time point: blood 4 weeks post-SBRT, at nephrectomy. Treatment denoted: 15 Gy SBRT to primary tumor, nephrectomy 4 weeks later. The sample here was blood, taken from a patient whose treatment included radiotherapy and nephrectomy. The receptors derive from a woman aged 65 to 85 with renal cell carcinoma.

The chain carries TRBV30 and TRBJ1-5; D may be TRBD1 (5 bases). This CDR3 spans 15 amino acids. CDR1 and CDR2 from the germline V gene are GTSNPN and SVGIG (reference sequence). Between the trimmed V and J ends, which lost 2 bases and 3 bases, there was a span of 14 bases. This chain's CDR3 is CAWSKRGAPNQPQHF. The CDR3 region has the DNA TGTGCCTGGAGTAAAAGGGGCGCCCCCAATCAGCCCCAGCATTTT. Drawing the rest from reference TRBV30 and TRBJ1-5, the complete variable domain is SQTIHQWPATLVQPVGSPLSLECTVEGTSNPNLYWYRQAAGRGLQLLFYSVGIGQISSEVPQNLSASRPQDRQFILSSKKLLLSDSGFYLCAWSKRGAPNQPQHFGDGTRLSIL.

This chain joins TRBV27 and TRBJ2-1, with 11 bases matching TRBD2. With 3 bases clipped from V and 5 bases from J, the junction kept 6 bases outside the gene matches. The CDR3 runs 16 residues. The germline V gene encodes CDR1 MNHEY and CDR2 SMNVEV (reference sequence). The CDR3 sequence is CASSFFLAGGNNEQFF. The CDR3 DNA reads as TGTGCCAGCAGTTTTTTTCTAGCGGGGGGTAACAATGAGCAGTTCTTC.

Only one count was recorded for this clone. The chain is built from TRBV9 and TRBJ1-5; D remains ambiguous. Germline CDR1 is SGDLS and CDR2 is YYNGEE. The length of the CDR3 is 14 residues. V was cut by 4 bases and J by 0 bases, with 8 bases left in between. DNA of the CDR3: TGTGCCAGCAGCTACGGGTTTAGCAATCAGCCCCAGCATTTT. Protein sequence: CASSYGFSNQPQHF.

The CDR3 DNA reads as TGTGCCAGTAGTATTACAGGGGACATTCAGTACTTC. Its protein is CASSITGDIQYF. The chain employs TRBV19 and TRBJ2-4; 7 positions agree with TRBD1. The CDR3 runs 12 residues. Losses at the gene ends were 3 bases for V and 8 bases for J; bases not matched to a gene: 1. In germline, CDR1 is LNHDA, CDR2 SQIVND (reference sequence).

The gene calls are TRBV19 and TRBJ1-1; tentatively, D is TRBD1 (6 bases). Trimming removed 3 bases from V and 1 base from J, with 18 bases in between. This CDR3 is 17 amino acids long. Germline values: CDR1 LNHDA, CDR2 SQIVND (reference sequence). CDR3 nucleotides: TGTGCCAGTAGTATGTGGGGGGCCGGGGCAGCGAACACTGAAGCTTTCTTT. Translating it yields CASSMWGAGAANTEAFF.

V gene TRBV6-1 combines with J gene TRBJ1-5; no firm D call. The CDR3 is 11 residues long. Germline CDR1 and CDR2: MNHNS and SASEGT. V lost 7 bases to trimming and J lost 13 bases, with 14 bases between them. The CDR3 DNA sequence: TGTGCCAGCACCATAGAGAAGGTTCAGCATTTT. It specifies CASTIEKVQHF.

The chain has TRBV7-9 and TRBJ2-5; 13 bases agree with TRBD2. V lost 5 bases, J lost 5 bases, and 5 bases stayed unmatched. This CDR3 has 15 residues. The germline CDR1 and CDR2 sequences are SEHNR and FQNEAQ (reference sequence). The CDR3, as DNA: TGTGCCAGCAGCCCGGGACTAGCGGGGATTGAGACCCAGTACTTC. This codes for CASSPGLAGIETQYF. The full variable domain, its missing parts supplied by reference TRBV7-9 and TRBJ2-5, is DTGVSQNPRHKITKRGQNVTFRCDPISEHNRLYWYRQTLGQGPEFLTYFQNEAQLEKSRLLSDRFSAERPKGSFSTLEIQRTEQGDSAMYLCASSPGLAGIETQYFGPGTRLLVL.

V usage is TRBV5-4 and J usage is TRBJ2-3, with TRBD2 matching 9 bases. Germline assignment: CDR1 SGHNT and CDR2 YYREEE (reference sequence). CDR3 length: 16 amino acids. V trimming: 4 bases; J trimming: 4 bases; junction bases outside the gene matches: 10. In DNA, the CDR3 is TGTGCCAGCAGCCCAGGGACTAGCATCGTCCCAGATACGCAGTATTTT. It codes for CASSPGTSIVPDTQYF. The variable domain in full, completed from reference TRBV5-4 and TRBJ2-3, reads ETGVTQSPTHLIKTRGQQVTLRCSSQSGHNTVSWYQQALGQGPQFIFQYYREEENGRGNFPPRFSGLQFPNYSSELNVNALELDDSALYLCASSPGTSIVPDTQYFGPGTRLTVL.

The chain carries TRBV5-1 and TRBJ1-2, with 10 bases that match TRBD1. The V segment lost 0 bases and the J segment 8 bases; nucleotides outside the gene matches: 4. The length of the CDR3 is 14 residues. Germline-derived CDR1 and CDR2 are SGHRS and YFSETQ. This CDR3 is CASSLGQGAPGYTF. The CDR3 DNA reads TGCGCCAGCAGCTTGGGACAGGGGGCGCCCGGCTACACCTTC. Variable domain in full (rest from reference TRBV5-1 and TRBJ1-2): KAGVTQTPRYLIKTRGQQVTLSCSPISGHRSVSWYQQTPGQGLQFLFEYFSETQRNKGNFPGRFSGRQFSNSRSEMNVSTLELGDSALYLCASSLGQGAPGYTFGSGTRLTVV.

The chain joins TRBV19 to TRBJ1-1, with 8 bases matching TRBD1. Germline V gene lookup returns CDR1 LNHDA and CDR2 SQIVND (reference sequence). The V segment lost 7 bases and the J segment 6 bases; nucleotides outside the gene matches: 10. This CDR3 region has 14 residues. CDR3: CASIGQGAASEAFF. CDR3 sequence (DNA): TGTGCCAGTATCGGGCAGGGGGCCGCCTCTGAAGCTTTCTTT.

The rearrangement links TRBV7-6 to TRBJ1-5; perhaps TRBD1 as D (5 bases). The CDR3 length is 16 residues. CDR1 is SGHVS, CDR2 FNYEAQ, per germline. Trimming pared 2 bases from V and 11 bases from J, leaving 22 bases between. The CDR3, as DNA: TGTGCCAGCAGCTTAAAGGGGAGGGTAGAATCAGTAGCCCAGCATTTT. Its translation is CASSLKGRVESVAQHF.

The chain uses TRBV19 and TRBJ1-5, with 8 bases that match TRBD1. The CDR3 consists of 14 residues. The ends lost 2 bases at V and 6 bases at J; junction bases unmatched: 3. The germline CDR1 and CDR2 sequences are LNHDA and SQIVND (reference sequence). CDR3 in DNA: TGTGCCAGTAGTATAAGGACAGGGAGTCAGCCCCAGCATTTT. Translated: CASSIRTGSQPQHF.

The rearrangement joins TRBV19 to TRBJ2-3; 9 bases line up with TRBD2. CDR1 and CDR2 from the germline V gene are LNHDA and SQIVND (reference sequence). Trimming removed 10 bases from V and 1 base from J; junction bases left unmatched: 6. CDR3 length: 14 amino acids. CDR3 protein: CATLAGSRTDTQYF. The CDR3 DNA reads as TGTGCCACCCTAGCGGGGTCTCGCACAGATACGCAGTATTTT.